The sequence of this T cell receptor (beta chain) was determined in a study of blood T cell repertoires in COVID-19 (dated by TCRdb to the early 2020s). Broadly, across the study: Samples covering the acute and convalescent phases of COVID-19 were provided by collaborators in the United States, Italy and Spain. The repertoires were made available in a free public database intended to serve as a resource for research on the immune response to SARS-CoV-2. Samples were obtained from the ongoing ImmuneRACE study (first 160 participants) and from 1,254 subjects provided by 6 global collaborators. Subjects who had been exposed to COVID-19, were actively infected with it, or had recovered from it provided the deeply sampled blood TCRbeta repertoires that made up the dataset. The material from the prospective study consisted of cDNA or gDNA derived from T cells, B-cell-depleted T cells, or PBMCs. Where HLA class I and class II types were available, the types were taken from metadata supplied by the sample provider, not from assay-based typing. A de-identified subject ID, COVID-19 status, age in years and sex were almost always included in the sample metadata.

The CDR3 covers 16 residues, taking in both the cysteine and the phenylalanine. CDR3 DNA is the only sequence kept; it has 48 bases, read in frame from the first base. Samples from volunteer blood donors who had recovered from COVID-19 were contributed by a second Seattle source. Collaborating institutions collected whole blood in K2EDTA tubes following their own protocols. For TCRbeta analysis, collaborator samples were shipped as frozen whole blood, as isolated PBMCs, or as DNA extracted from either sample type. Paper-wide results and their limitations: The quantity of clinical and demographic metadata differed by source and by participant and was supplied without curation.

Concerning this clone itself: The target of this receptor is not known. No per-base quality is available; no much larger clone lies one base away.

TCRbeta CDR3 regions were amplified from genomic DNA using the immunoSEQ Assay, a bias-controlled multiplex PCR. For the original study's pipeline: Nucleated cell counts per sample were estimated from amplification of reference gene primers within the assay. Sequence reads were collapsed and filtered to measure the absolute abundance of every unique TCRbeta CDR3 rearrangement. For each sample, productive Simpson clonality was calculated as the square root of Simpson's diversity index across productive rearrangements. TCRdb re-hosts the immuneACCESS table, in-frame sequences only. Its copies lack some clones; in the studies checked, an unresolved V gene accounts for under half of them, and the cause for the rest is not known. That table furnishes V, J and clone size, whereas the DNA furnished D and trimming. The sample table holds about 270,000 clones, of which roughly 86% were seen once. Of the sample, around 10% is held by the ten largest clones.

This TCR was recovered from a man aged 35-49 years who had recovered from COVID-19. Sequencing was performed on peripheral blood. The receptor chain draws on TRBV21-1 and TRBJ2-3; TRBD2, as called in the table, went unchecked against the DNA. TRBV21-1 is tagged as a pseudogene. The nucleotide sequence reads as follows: TGTGCCAGCAGCAACCCCCCGGGACTAGGAGAAGATACGCAGTATTTT. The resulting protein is CASSNPPGLGEDTQYF.